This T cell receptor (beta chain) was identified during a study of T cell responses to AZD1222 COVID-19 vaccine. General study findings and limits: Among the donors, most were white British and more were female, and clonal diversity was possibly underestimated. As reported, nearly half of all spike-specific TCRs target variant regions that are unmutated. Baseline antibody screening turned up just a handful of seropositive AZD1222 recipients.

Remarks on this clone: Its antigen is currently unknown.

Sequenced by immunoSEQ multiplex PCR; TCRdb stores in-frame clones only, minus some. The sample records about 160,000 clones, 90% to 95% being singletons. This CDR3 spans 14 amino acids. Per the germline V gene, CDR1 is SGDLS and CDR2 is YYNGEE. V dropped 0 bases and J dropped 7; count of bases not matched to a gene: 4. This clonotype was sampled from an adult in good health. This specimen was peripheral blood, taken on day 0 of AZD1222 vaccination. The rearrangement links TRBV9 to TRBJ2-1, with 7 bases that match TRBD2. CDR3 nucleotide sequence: TGTGCCAGCAGCGTAGGATGGGAGGGGAATGAGCAGTTCTTC. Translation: CASSVGWEGNEQFF. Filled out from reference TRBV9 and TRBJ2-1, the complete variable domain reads DSGVTQTPKHLITATGQRVTLRCSPRSGDLSVYWYQQSLDQGLQFLIQYYNGEERAKGNILERFSAQQFPDLHSELNLSSLELGDSALYFCASSVGWEGNEQFFGPGTRLTVL.